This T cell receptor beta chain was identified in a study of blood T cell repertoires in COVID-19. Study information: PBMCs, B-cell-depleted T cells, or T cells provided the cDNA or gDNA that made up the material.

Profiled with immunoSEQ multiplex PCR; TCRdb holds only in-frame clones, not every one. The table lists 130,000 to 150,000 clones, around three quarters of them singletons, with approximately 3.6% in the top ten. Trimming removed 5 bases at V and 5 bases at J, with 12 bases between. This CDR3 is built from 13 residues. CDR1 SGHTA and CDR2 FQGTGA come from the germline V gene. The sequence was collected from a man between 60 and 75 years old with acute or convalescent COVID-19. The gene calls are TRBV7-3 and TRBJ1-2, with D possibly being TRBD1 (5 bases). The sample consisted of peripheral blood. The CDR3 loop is CASSPVDRYGYTF. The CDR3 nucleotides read TGTGCCAGCAGCCCAGTAGACAGATATGGCTACACCTTC. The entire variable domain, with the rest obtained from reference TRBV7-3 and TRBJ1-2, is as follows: GAGVSQTPSNKVTEKGKYVELRCDPISGHTALYWYRQSLGQGPEFLIYFQGTGAADDSGLPNDRFFAVRPEGSVSTLKIQRTERGDSAVYLCASSPVDRYGYTFGSGTRLTVV.